Listed below are T cell receptor beta chains from one sample, sequenced in a study of cytomegalovirus exposure and HLA in healthy donors. Profiled with immunoSEQ multiplex PCR; TCRdb holds only in-frame clones, not every one. The data contain 250,000 or so clones, about 90% of them singletons. Sequencing input: PBMCs. The receptors here all came from a woman under 30 in good health and CMV-seronegative. Each CDR3 is given with its conserved first and last residue. The D gene is left open where the match is weak. A row's size may be missing; if present it is once, few, many or a size class.

size	V	D	J	DNA	CDR3
NA	TRBV4-3	TRBD1	TRBJ2-2	TGCGCCAGCAGCCAAGAGACGACAGGGGGCTCAGGAGAGGAGCTGTTTTTT	CASSQETTGGSGEELFF
NA	TRBV6-1	NA	TRBJ2-1	TGTGCCAGCAGTGAACGCAGGAATGAGCAGTTCTTC	CASSERRNEQFF
NA	TRBV27	TRBD2	TRBJ2-1	TGTGCCAGCAGCCTAAGATCCGGGGGGTCCTACAATGAGCAGTTCTTC	CASSLRSGGSYNEQFF
NA	TRBV4-1	TRBD1	TRBJ2-7	TGCGCCAGCAGCCGTAACCCGGGACAGGGGACCTACGAGCAGTACTTC	CASSRNPGQGTYEQYF
once	TRBV9	NA	TRBJ2-2	TGTGCCAGCAGCGAGGGAGGTGGGCCCGGGGAGCTGTTTTTT	CASSEGGGPGELFF
NA	TRBV28	NA	TRBJ2-2	TGTGCCAGCATTTTCTCAGTGGGAGACGTTGGCACCGGGGAGCTGTTTTTT	CASIFSVGDVGTGELFF
NA	TRBV19	NA	TRBJ1-1	TGTGCCAGTAGTATTCGGGCAGGGGTGAACACTGAAGCTTTCTTT	CASSIRAGVNTEAFF
NA	TRBV19	NA	TRBJ2-2	TGTGCCAGTAGTATTCTCGGGGTTACCGGGGAGCTGTTTTTT	CASSILGVTGELFF
once	TRBV4-1	NA	TRBJ1-4	TGCGCCAGCAGCCAAGGGATCTCAGAACAGGTGTTTTTT	CASSQGISEQVFF
NA	TRBV5-1	TRBD2	TRBJ2-7	TGCGCCAGCAGCTTGGAGACTAGCGGACCCGCCGAGCAGTACTTC	CASSLETSGPAEQYF
NA	TRBV30	TRBD1	TRBJ1-1	TGTGCCGGAGACAGGGGGCAAATCACTGAAGCTTTCTTT	CAGDRGQITEAFF
NA	TRBV30	NA	TRBJ1-1	TGTGCCTGGGGGGAGTTGAACGACGCTGAAGCTTTCTTT	CAWGELNDAEAFF
NA	TRBV7-3	TRBD2	TRBJ2-3	TGTGCCAGCAGCTCACTAGCGGGGGGGCCTAGCACAGATACGCAGTATTTT	CASSSLAGGPSTDTQYF
few	TRBV4-1	TRBD1	TRBJ1-6	TGCGCCAGCAGCCCGGAGACAGGGTGGTCACCCCTCCACTTT	CASSPETGWSPLHF
NA	TRBV19	NA	TRBJ1-6	TGTGCCAGTAGAATCCGGGGGGAGAATTCACCCCTCCACTTT	CASRIRGENSPLHF
NA	TRBV7-3	NA	TRBJ2-5	TGTGCCAGCAGCTCAGGGTTGAGAGAGACCCAGTACTTC	CASSSGLRETQYF
NA	TRBV5-1	TRBD1	TRBJ2-3	TGCGCCAGCAGCCCCAGGACAGGGGCAGATACGCAGTATTTT	CASSPRTGADTQYF
NA	TRBV27	NA	TRBJ2-3	TGTGCCAGCAGTTTTCTCGGAGATACGCAGTATTTT	CASSFLGDTQYF
NA	TRBV28	NA	TRBJ2-6	TGTGCCAGCAGCACGACCCTTTCGGGATTCTCTGGGGCCAACGTCCTGACTTTC	CASSTTLSGFSGANVLTF
NA	TRBV5-4	NA	TRBJ2-5	TGTGCCAGCAGCTTCGAGACTACCACGGAGACCCAGTACTTC	CASSFETTTETQYF
NA	TRBV5-4	NA	TRBJ2-1	TGTGCCAGCAGCCAAAGTTTGGCCTCCTACAATGAGCAGTTCTTC	CASSQSLASYNEQFF
NA	TRBV5-1	NA	TRBJ2-5	TGCGCCAGCAGCTGGAGGACAGAACAAGAGACCCAGTACTTC	CASSWRTEQETQYF
once	TRBV6-4	NA	TRBJ1-5	TGTGCCAGCAGTGACAGCTATAGCAATCAGCCCCAGCATTTT	CASSDSYSNQPQHF
NA	TRBV7-2	TRBD2	TRBJ2-7	TGTGCCAGCAGCCATGGGAGGGCTGCCTACGAGCAGTACTTC	CASSHGRAAYEQYF
NA	TRBV4-1	TRBD2	TRBJ2-3	TGCGCCAGCAGCCATACGACTAGCGGCACAGATACGCAGTATTTT	CASSHTTSGTDTQYF
NA	TRBV10-3	NA	TRBJ2-5	TGTGCCATCAGTGCAAGTGGGCGCGACCAAGAGACCCAGTACTTC	CAISASGRDQETQYF
NA	TRBV5-6	TRBD1	TRBJ1-6	TGTGCCAGCAGCATTCCGGGACAGGGAAGATCACCCCTCCACTTT	CASSIPGQGRSPLHF
NA	TRBV29-1	TRBD2	TRBJ2-5	TGCAGCGTTGAACCCTGGCTAGCGGGGACCTCAGGAGAGACCCAGTACTTC	CSVEPWLAGTSGETQYF
NA	TRBV30	NA	TRBJ2-1	TGTGCCTGGAGTGTCCGAGAGAGCTCCTACAATGAGCAGTTCTTC	CAWSVRESSYNEQFF
NA	TRBV9	TRBD1	TRBJ1-2	TGTGCCAGCAGCGGAAACAGGGGAGGCTACACCTTC	CASSGNRGGYTF
NA	TRBV9	TRBD2	TRBJ2-1	TGTGCCAGCAGCGCCCCCCAGCCGGGACTAGCGGGGGATGAGCAGTTCTTC	CASSAPQPGLAGDEQFF
NA	TRBV4-3	TRBD2	TRBJ2-3	TGCGCCAGCAGCGGGAGCGGGGGGTGGGGAGATACGCAGTATTTT	CASSGSGGWGDTQYF
NA	TRBV6-6	NA	TRBJ1-4	TGTGCCAGCAGGAGTTATACCCAAACTAATGAAAAACTGTTTTTT	CASRSYTQTNEKLFF
NA	TRBV6-1	NA	TRBJ2-2	TGTGCCAGCAGTGAAGCTGAGGCCGGGGAGCTGTTTTTT	CASSEAEAGELFF
NA	TRBV10-1	TRBD1	TRBJ1-1	TGCGCCAGCGGACAGGGGCGCGGCACTGAAGCTTTCTTT	CASGQGRGTEAFF
once	TRBV7-9	TRBD1	TRBJ1-6	TGTGCCAGCAGCGCGACAGGGAGCTCCTATAATTCACCCCTCCACTTT	CASSATGSSYNSPLHF
NA	TRBV9	NA	TRBJ1-5	TGTGCCAGCAGCGTAGGGGGGGAGAATCAGCCCCAGCATTTT	CASSVGGENQPQHF
NA	TRBV20-1	NA	TRBJ1-2	TGCAGTGCACAGAAGTCTTATGGCTACACCTTC	CSAQKSYGYTF
once	TRBV7-9	NA	TRBJ2-1	TGTGCCAGCAGCTTAATTTACCAAACAATGCTTTACAATGAGCAGTTCTTC	CASSLIYQTMLYNEQFF
NA	TRBV10-1	NA	TRBJ2-4	TGCGCCAGCAGTGTGATTACGAGGGTTAGCAAAAACATTCAGTACTTC	CASSVITRVSKNIQYF
NA	TRBV7-9	NA	TRBJ1-4	TGTGCCAGCAGCCCTCCCTGGAGGGGAGAAAGTGAAAAACTGTTTTTT	CASSPPWRGESEKLFF
NA	TRBV4-1	NA	TRBJ1-6	TGCGCCAGCAGCCTACAGGGTTCCTATAATTCACCCCTCCACTTT	CASSLQGSYNSPLHF
NA	TRBV28	NA	TRBJ1-2	TGTGCCAGCAGTTTCGAAACAACATCCTATGGCTACACCTTC	CASSFETTSYGYTF
NA	TRBV29-1	TRBD2	TRBJ2-7	TGCAGCGTGCGAACTAGCGGGGGGTACGAGCAGTACTTC	CSVRTSGGYEQYF
NA	TRBV6-5	TRBD1	TRBJ2-2	TGTGCCAGCACCCTACAGGGGGGCCCCGGGGAGCTGTTTTTT	CASTLQGGPGELFF
NA	TRBV7-9	TRBD2	TRBJ2-5	TGTGCCAGCAGCTTAGATCCAGCGGGGGGCCAAGAGACCCAGTACTTC	CASSLDPAGGQETQYF